The 28 T cell receptor beta chains listed next were all sequenced from one sample in a study of blood T cells in healthy people across ages. The second PCR ran about 6 to 12 cycles with a sample-barcoded 5' primer and J-beta primers. TCRdb re-called the 5' RACE reads through MiXCR, storing one row per CDR3 protein. The sample lists over a million distinct CDR3 sequences, about 40% occurring once. Input material: blood. The receptors were sampled from a woman aged 18-29 years in good health.

This sequence joins TRBV20-1 and TRBJ1-1; unclear D gene. CDR1 and CDR2 (germline): DFQATT, SNEGSKA (reference sequence). The CDR3 extends over 12 amino acids. Trimming took off 6 bases at V and 1 base at J, with 9 bases between the two ends. CDR3 in amino acids: CSATDGNTEAFF. DNA for the CDR3: TGCAGTGCAACGGACGGGAACACTGAAGCTTTCTTT.

The CDR3 spells CATTTGGTDTQYF. The CDR3 bases are TGTGCCACCACGACAGGGGGCACAGATACGCAGTATTTT. The chain carries TRBV10-3 and TRBJ2-3, with TRBD1 matching 8 bases. Germline CDR1 and CDR2: ENHRY and SYGVKD. The J segment lost 1 base and the V segment lost 10 bases, leaving 4 bases of the junction unmatched. The CDR3 has 13 amino acids.

The chain links TRBV27 to TRBJ2-1; a weak D match, TRBD1 (5 bases). Germline V gene data show CDR1 as MNHEY and CDR2 as SMNVEV (reference sequence). The V end was cut by 6 bases, the J end by 8 bases, with 14 bases between. CDR3 length: 13 amino acids. Written as DNA, the CDR3 is TGTGCCAGCAGCGTGGGGCGCGGCGATGAGCAGTTCTTC. It translates to CASSVGRGDEQFF.

A few counts support this clonotype. The chain employs TRBV3-1 and TRBJ1-2, with 7 bases fitting TRBD1. The CDR3 is made up of 15 amino acids. Germline V gives CDR1 LGHDT, CDR2 YNNKEL (reference sequence). J was trimmed by 5 bases and V by 3 bases; bases with no gene match: 9. The CDR3 DNA follows: TGTGCCAGCAGCCAGTTAGCAGGGGGATCATATGGCTACACCTTC. Translation: CASSQLAGGSYGYTF.

The chain couples TRBV4-1 to TRBJ2-3, with TRBD2 matching over 10 bases. J was trimmed by 2 bases and V by 1 base; bases with no gene match: 6. The CDR3 is 17 residues long. Germline assignment: CDR1 MGHRA and CDR2 YSYEKL. The CDR3 reads CASSQGRSGGATDTQYF. DNA of the CDR3: TGCGCCAGCAGCCAAGGTAGGAGCGGGGGGGCCACAGATACGCAGTATTTT.

This clonotype appeared a few times. V and J are TRBV12-3 or TRBV12-4 and TRBJ2-3; 8 positions agree with TRBD2. The junction had 8 bases not matched to a gene; V was cut back by 5 bases and J by 4 bases. The CDR3 consists of 15 residues. The chain's CDR3 is CASSPPGLGPDTQYF. DNA of the CDR3: TGTGCCAGCAGTCCCCCGGGACTAGGTCCAGATACGCAGTATTTT.

This clonotype was recorded only once. V is TRBV7-2 and J is TRBJ2-7, with 10 bases aligning to TRBD1. In germline, CDR1 is SGHTA, CDR2 FQGNSA. V lost 2 bases, J lost 2 bases, and 3 bases stayed unmatched. The CDR3 length is 15 residues. CDR3 nucleotide sequence: TGTGCCAGCAGCTTACAAGGACAGGGGGCCTACGAGCAGTACTTC. As protein: CASSLQGQGAYEQYF.

This clonotype was counted only a few times. V gene TRBV4-1 combines with J gene TRBJ1-2; the D gene is possibly TRBD1 (5 bases). Per the germline V gene, CDR1 is MGHRA and CDR2 is YSYEKL. V gave up 2 bases and J gave up 1 base, with 17 bases separating them. This CDR3 has 17 residues. The CDR3 nucleotides read TGCGCCAGCAGCCAAAGGGCAGGGATTGATTTTAACTATGGCTACACCTTC. It yields the protein CASSQRAGIDFNYGYTF.

This clonotype was observed at least ten times. CDR3 sequence (DNA): TGTGCCAGCAGCCCAAGGGTTGGGGACAACTATGGCTACACCTTC. Its translation is CASSPRVGDNYGYTF. The chain recombines TRBV4-2 with TRBJ1-2; tentative D call: TRBD1 (5 bases). Trimming took 4 bases from V and 2 from J, leaving 14 bases between them. Germline V gives CDR1 LGHNA, CDR2 YNFKEQ. This CDR3 region has 15 residues.

A few counts support this clonotype. The CDR3 sequence is CSAVQQGQQWETQYF. The CDR3 nucleotides read TGCAGTGCCGTTCAACAGGGTCAACAGTGGGAGACCCAGTACTTC. The chain has TRBV20-1 and TRBJ2-5; perhaps TRBD1 as D (6 bases). Germline CDR1 reads DFQATT; CDR2 reads SNEGSKA (reference sequence). V was cut by 6 bases and J by 5 bases, with 22 bases left in between. CDR3 length equals 15 residues.

The V call is TRBV20-1, the J call TRBJ2-7, with 7 bases aligning to TRBD1. V lost 6 bases and J lost 0; bases outside the gene matches: 14. The CDR3 loop spans 16 amino acids. CDR1 is DFQATT, CDR2 SNEGSKA, per germline (reference sequence). The CDR3 DNA sequence: TGCAGTGCCAGACCCTGGAACGGGACAGCCTCCTACGAGCAGTACTTC. This gives the protein CSARPWNGTASYEQYF.

J is TRBJ2-7 and V is TRBV2, with unresolved D. The germline V gene encodes CDR1 SNHLY and CDR2 FYNNEI. CDR3 length equals 14 residues. Trimming cost V 1 base and J 2 bases, with 9 bases left between them. CDR3: CASSEDLGPYEQYF. The CDR3 DNA follows: TGTGCCAGCAGTGAAGATCTTGGCCCCTACGAGCAGTACTTC.

The chain combines TRBV7-8 with TRBJ1-1; weak D call: TRBD1 (6 bases). Germline CDR1 SGHVS, CDR2 FQNEAQ. The CDR3 sequence is 16 residues long. Trimming removed 5 bases at V and 2 bases at J, with 18 bases between. The CDR3 DNA is TGTGCCAGCAGCCCCCTCGCGGCAGGGGCAAACACTGAAGCTTTCTTT. This sequence encodes CASSPLAAGANTEAFF.

The chain has TRBV2 and TRBJ1-1; possibly TRBD1 for D (5 bases). V was trimmed by 4 bases and J by 4 bases, leaving 10 bases between them. Germline V gene lookup returns CDR1 SNHLY and CDR2 FYNNEI. The CDR3 contains 13 residues. The CDR3 loop reads CASSAGWSTEAFF. The CDR3 region has the DNA TGTGCCAGCAGTGCAGGGTGGAGCACTGAAGCTTTCTTT.

The genes are TRBV12-3 or TRBV12-4 and TRBJ1-5; D not resolved. V was pared by 2 bases and J by 8 bases, with 4 bases between. CDR3 length: 11 residues. The CDR3 sequence is CASSLIEPQHF. The CDR3 nucleotides read TGTGCCAGCAGTTTAATTGAGCCCCAGCATTTT.

V usage is TRBV7-6 and J usage is TRBJ2-1; no firm D call. With the DNA end fitting TRBJ2-7 better, the J assignment may be wrong. Germline CDR1 is SGHVS and CDR2 is FNYEAQ. This CDR3 contains 14 residues. CDR3 region: CASEKPELYNEQYF. The CDR3 coding sequence is TGTGCCAGCGAAAAGCCGGAGCTCTACAATGAGCAGTACTTC.

This clonotype has at least ten counts. The rearrangement joins TRBV3-1 to TRBJ2-1, with 9 bases fitting TRBD2. The germline gives CDR1 LGHDT, CDR2 YNNKEL (reference sequence). The V and J ends lost 3 bases and 4 bases, in that order; junction bases with no gene match: 1. The CDR3 loop spans 14 amino acids. The CDR3 DNA sequence: TGTGCCAGCAGCCAGCGGGGGGGGTACAATGAGCAGTTCTTC. It encodes CASSQRGGYNEQFF.

Concerning this clonotype itself: At one of its ends the junction is not consistent with the germline gene, which may arise from a read error. The V and J genes are TRBV7-2 and TRBJ2-3; D is tentatively TRBD1 or TRBD2 (6 bases each). This CDR3 is 14 amino acids long. Germline CDR1 reads SGHTA; CDR2 reads FQGNSA. The DNA for the CDR3 is TGTGCCAGCAGCCTAGGGGGGCGCACAGATACGCGGTATTTT. It encodes CASSLGGRTDTRYF.

The chain carries TRBV20-1 and TRBJ2-7; 9 bases match TRBD2. V lost 6 bases to trimming and J lost 5 bases; unmatched junction nucleotides: 8. This CDR3 region has 13 residues. Germline assignment: CDR1 DFQATT and CDR2 SNEGSKA (reference sequence). The CDR3 DNA sequence: TGCAGTGCGACTAGAGCGGGAGGTAACGAGCAGTACTTC. This encodes CSATRAGGNEQYF.

The J gene is TRBJ2-3, the V gene TRBV3-1; TRBD2 aligns across 8 bases. J lost 7 bases, V lost 1 base, and 7 bases had no gene match. This CDR3 is built from 15 residues. Germline values: CDR1 LGHDT, CDR2 YNNKEL (reference sequence). The CDR3: CASSQGHAGGNTQYF. DNA of the CDR3: TGTGCCAGCAGCCAAGGGCACGCGGGGGGAAATACGCAGTATTTT.

The chain combines TRBV10-2 with TRBJ1-1; perhaps TRBD1 as D (5 bases). CDR3 length: 17 residues. CDR1 is WSHSY, CDR2 SAAADI, per germline. Trimming left V 5 bases short and J 2 bases short, with 21 bases between. The CDR3 here is CASSPHLDGGTNTEAFF. The CDR3 bases are TGCGCCAGCAGTCCCCACTTGGACGGGGGAACCAACACTGAAGCTTTCTTT.

J is TRBJ1-1 and V is TRBV12-3 or TRBV12-4, with D perhaps matching TRBD1 (6 bases). The CDR3 loop spans 14 amino acids. V was pared by 2 bases and J by 3 bases, with 10 bases between. CDR3 nucleotide sequence: TGTGCCAGCAGTTTACAGGGGCCTGACACTGAAGCTTTCTTT. It is translated as CASSLQGPDTEAFF.

This clonotype has just a few counts. The chain uses TRBV27 and TRBJ1-5; D remains ambiguous. This CDR3 is 13 amino acids long. Germline-derived CDR1 and CDR2 are MNHEY and SMNVEV (reference sequence). V gave up 5 bases and J gave up 5 bases, with 10 bases separating them. CDR3 in DNA: TGTGCCAGCAGTGTGGCGGCCGATCAGCCCCAGCATTTT. This translates into CASSVAADQPQHF.

V gene TRBV10-3 combines with J gene TRBJ1-1; D is unclear. The V end was cut by 6 bases, the J end by 6 bases, with 14 bases between. CDR3 length: 13 residues. The germline V gene has CDR1 ENHRY and CDR2 SYGVKD. CDR3 region: CAIRMGPSAEAFF. The CDR3 region has the DNA TGTGCCATCAGGATGGGCCCTAGCGCTGAAGCTTTCTTT.

The table lists this clonotype with a few counts. J is TRBJ2-7 and V is TRBV18; no firm D call. This CDR3 has 14 residues. Trimming removed 6 bases from V and 0 bases from J, with 12 bases in between. The germline CDR1 and CDR2 sequences are KGHSH and LQKENI. The CDR3 DNA is TGTGCCAGCTCGGCCGGTCCGAGCTCCTACGAGCAGTACTTC. Translation: CASSAGPSSYEQYF.

The chain has TRBV12-3 or TRBV12-4 and TRBJ1-1, with D possibly matching TRBD1 (5 bases). The CDR3 totals 16 residues. V lost 3 bases and J lost 1, with 15 bases in between. The CDR3 region has the DNA TGTGCCAGCAGTTTTATAACAGGCAAAGGGAACACTGAAGCTTTCTTT. This encodes CASSFITGKGNTEAFF.

The chain joins TRBV3-1 to TRBJ1-2; D is uncertain. Germline V gives CDR1 LGHDT, CDR2 YNNKEL (reference sequence). V was pared by 3 bases and J by 4 bases, with 21 bases between. This CDR3 has 17 residues. The CDR3 region is CASSQDSSGDFLYGYTF. CDR3 nucleotide sequence: TGTGCCAGCAGCCAGGATAGTAGTGGTGATTTCCTCTATGGCTACACCTTC.

The chain employs TRBV6-5 and TRBJ2-7, with a tentative D call TRBD2 (5 bases). The CDR3 length is 14 residues. Germline CDR1 MNHEY, CDR2 SVGAGI. V was trimmed by 4 bases and J by 2 bases, leaving 12 bases between them. The CDR3 reads CASSLDWNTYEQYF. DNA of the CDR3: TGTGCCAGCAGTTTGGACTGGAATACCTACGAGCAGTACTTC.